This is a list of T cell receptor beta chains from one sample in a study of blood T cell repertoires in COVID-19. Here immunoSEQ multiplex PCR was the method, and the copy in TCRdb shows in-frame clones only, minus some. In the table there are under 300,000 clones, 89% of which are singletons. Specimen: PBMCs or T cells enriched from blood (not recorded which). These receptors all stem from a woman in her thirties or forties who had recovered from COVID-19. CDR3s include the opening cysteine and the closing phenylalanine or tryptophan. Each record gives: clone size, CDR3 length, V gene, D gene, J gene, CDR3 DNA, CDR3 protein. D genes are given only for firm matches. Clone size, where shown, is once, few, many, or a class for clones that have expanded.

clone_size: -
cdr3_length: 13
v_call: TRBV19
d_call: -
j_call: TRBJ1-1
cdr3_nt: TGTGCCAGTACGGACAGATCGAACACTGAAGCTTTCTTT
cdr3_aa: CASTDRSNTEAFF

clone_size: -
cdr3_length: 13
v_call: TRBV5-6
d_call: -
j_call: TRBJ1-2
cdr3_nt: TGTGCCAGCAGCTTGCGGGGTCAAGGCGGCTACACCTTC
cdr3_aa: CASSLRGQGGYTF

clone_size: once
cdr3_length: 15
v_call: TRBV6-2/TRBV6-3
d_call: TRBD2
j_call: TRBJ2-3
cdr3_nt: TGTGCCAGCAGTCGCGGGAGTGCGGGGGCAGATACGCAGTATTTT
cdr3_aa: CASSRGSAGADTQYF

clone_size: -
cdr3_length: 17
v_call: TRBV6-4
d_call: TRBD1
j_call: TRBJ2-7
cdr3_nt: TGTGCCAGCAGTGACTCGAGGGCGGGACAGGAGTCCTACGAGCAGTACTTC
cdr3_aa: CASSDSRAGQESYEQYF

clone_size: -
cdr3_length: 13
v_call: TRBV5-6
d_call: -
j_call: TRBJ1-2
cdr3_nt: TGTGCCAGCAGCTTGTATATTCATATAGAGGACACCTTC
cdr3_aa: CASSLYIHIEDTF

clone_size: -
cdr3_length: 15
v_call: TRBV9
d_call: TRBD1
j_call: TRBJ1-2
cdr3_nt: TGTGCCAGCAGCCCCTGGACAGGGGGCGTAGAGGGCTACACCTTC
cdr3_aa: CASSPWTGGVEGYTF

clone_size: -
cdr3_length: 15
v_call: TRBV9
d_call: TRBD2
j_call: TRBJ2-3
cdr3_nt: TGTGCCAGCAGCGTATCTAGCGGGGGCACAGATACGCAGTATTTT
cdr3_aa: CASSVSSGGTDTQYF

clone_size: -
cdr3_length: 14
v_call: TRBV5-5
d_call: TRBD1
j_call: TRBJ2-7
cdr3_nt: TGTGCCAGCAGCTTCGGGACAGGCTCCTACGAGCAGTACTTC
cdr3_aa: CASSFGTGSYEQYF

clone_size: few
cdr3_length: 14
v_call: TRBV11-2
d_call: -
j_call: TRBJ2-1
cdr3_nt: TGTGCCAGCAGCGCGCACGATTCCGTATATGAGCAGTTCTTC
cdr3_aa: CASSAHDSVYEQFF

clone_size: -
cdr3_length: 16
v_call: TRBV5-1
d_call: -
j_call: TRBJ2-6
cdr3_nt: TGCGCCAGCAGTTTGACGGTTAGCTCTGGGGCCAACGTCCTGACTTTC
cdr3_aa: CASSLTVSSGANVLTF

clone_size: -
cdr3_length: 16
v_call: TRBV24-1
d_call: TRBD1
j_call: TRBJ2-1
cdr3_nt: TGTGCCACCAGTGAGTCCGGGACAGGGACCTACAATGAGCAGTTCTTC
cdr3_aa: CATSESGTGTYNEQFF

clone_size: -
cdr3_length: 15
v_call: TRBV2
d_call: TRBD2
j_call: TRBJ2-2
cdr3_nt: TGTGCCAGCAGAGGCCAGGGACTACTAACCGGGGAGCTGTTTTTT
cdr3_aa: CASRGQGLLTGELFF

clone_size: -
cdr3_length: 17
v_call: TRBV5-1
d_call: TRBD1
j_call: TRBJ2-1
cdr3_nt: TGCGCCAGCACCCCCAACCCGGGGACAGGGGTTTACAATGAGCAGTTCTTC
cdr3_aa: CASTPNPGTGVYNEQFF